This T cell receptor (beta chain) was profiled in a study of blood T cell repertoires in COVID-19. On the study more broadly: The analysed material was cDNA or gDNA that came from T cells, B-cell-depleted T cells, or PBMCs.

As handled by the study authors: From reference gene primer amplification, estimates of nucleated cell counts were derived. The repertoire was sequenced with immunoSEQ multiplex PCR; TCRdb's copy has only in-frame clones and lacks some. V and J calls and clone size follow that table, whereas D and trimming were derived from the DNA. The sample yields some 63,000 clones, about 82% seen once. CDR3 length: 15 residues. V shed 7 bases, J shed 9 bases, and the junction held 8 bases outside the gene matches. The germline V gene has CDR1 SNHLY and CDR2 FYNNEI. The chain combines TRBV2 with TRBJ1-6; 11 positions match TRBD1. The sequence was collected from a human donor in a cohort sampled during active COVID-19. Sequencing was performed on peripheral blood. CDR3 protein: CASNPTGTGGSPLHF. The CDR3 DNA follows: TGTGCCAGCAATCCCACCGGGACAGGGGGTTCACCCCTCCACTTT.